This T cell receptor (beta chain) was sequenced in a study of siplizumab effects on memory and regulatory T cells (dated by TCRdb to the late 2010s). A note on the overall study: The study examined how the anti-CD2 antibody siplizumab affects alloreactive T-cell subsets in allogeneic mixed lymphocyte reactions built from human PBMCs. Results the study describes overall, beyond this receptor: For roughly 75-96% of proliferating CD4+ or CD8+ clones, no naive or memory phenotype could be assigned. Among mappable alloreactive CD4+ clones, an average Treg-derived fraction of roughly 70% was observed with siplizumab, compared with approximately 26% in control reactions. Sequences below about 10^-5 frequency were poorly captured, so only a minor fraction of alloreactive clones could be mapped to unstimulated subsets. No functional confirmation was obtained for the suppressive function of proliferating Tregs from siplizumab cultures. Unstimulated naive T cells appeared more diverse than memory T cells, and naive cells seemed to contribute substantially to the alloresponse. The cumulative frequency of alloreactive sequences traceable to unstimulated CD4+ memory T cells was significantly reduced by siplizumab.

A remark on this clone: It lacks a known antigen. One base away there is no much larger clone; base qualities are not given.

The library relied on the immunoSEQ multiplex PCR assay. Some 1.1 x 10^5 TCR templates per sample were assayed by the deep sequencing platform. Genomic DNA extracted from sorted T cells was used for TCRbeta CDR3 sequencing. The paper's data handling went like this. Clonal analysis of TCRbeta CDR3 data was done in the R programming language. Unstimulated samples were compared with post-reaction CFSE-low samples to define alloreactive CD4+ and CD8+ clones. Regulatory or non-regulatory origin was assigned to alloreactive CD4+ clones by matching of sequences to sorted unstimulated Treg and non-Treg repertoires. The source is immuneACCESS, and TCRdb retained only in-frame sequences with V and J called. Part of the clones is not carried over; for the studies checked, unresolved V genes explain less than half of this, and the remainder is unexplained. V, J and clone size were drawn from that table, and D and trimming were deduced from the DNA. This sample lists about 63,000 clones; 83% were detected once. The top ten hold 3% to 4% of the sample.

In addition, sequencing in three donor pairs included unstimulated CD8+ effector memory subsets alongside CD4+ naive, CD8+ naive, CD8+ TEMRA and CD4+ memory subsets. Sorted unstimulated T cells, along with proliferating T cells recovered from mixed lymphocyte reactions, underwent TCRbeta CDR3 sequencing. Fresh whole blood from nine to ten HLA-typed healthy donors was used as the source from which PBMCs were isolated. CDR3 length: 14 amino acids, cysteine to phenylalanine. Solely the CDR3 DNA is kept, with 42 bases framed from the first base. CDR1 and CDR2 are drawn from the germline V gene: MNHNS, SASEGT. V gives up 0 bases and J gives up 11 bases, and the segment between their germline ends measures 16 bases.

This TCR was sampled from a human donor in good health. Sequencing used memory CD4+ T cells sorted from blood. In light of the paper, this sample's cell subset or site label describes: unstimulated CD4+ memory T cells. The V gene is TRBV6-1 and the J gene is TRBJ1-2; no D gene is confidently identified. The bases are TGTGCCAGCAGTGAAGCGCTATGGCGGACTATGTACACCTTC. This encodes CASSEALWRTMYTF.